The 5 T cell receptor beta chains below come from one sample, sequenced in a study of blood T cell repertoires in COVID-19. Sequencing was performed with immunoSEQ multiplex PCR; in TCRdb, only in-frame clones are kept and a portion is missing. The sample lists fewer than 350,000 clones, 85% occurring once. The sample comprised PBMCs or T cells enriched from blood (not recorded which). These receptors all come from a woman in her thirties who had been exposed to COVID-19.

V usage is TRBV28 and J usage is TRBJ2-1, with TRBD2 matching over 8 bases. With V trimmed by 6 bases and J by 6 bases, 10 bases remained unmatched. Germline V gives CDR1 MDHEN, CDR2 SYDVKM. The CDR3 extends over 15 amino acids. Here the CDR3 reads CASSHPGGQVNEQFF. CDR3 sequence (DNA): TGTGCCAGCAGCCACCCGGGGGGGCAAGTCAATGAGCAGTTCTTC.

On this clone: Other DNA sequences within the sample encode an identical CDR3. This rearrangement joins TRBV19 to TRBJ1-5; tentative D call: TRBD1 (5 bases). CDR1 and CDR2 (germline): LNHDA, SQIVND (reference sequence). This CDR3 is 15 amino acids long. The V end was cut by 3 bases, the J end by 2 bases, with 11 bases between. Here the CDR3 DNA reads TGTGCCAGTAGTATTACCCGGGGGGGCAATCAGCCCCAGCATTTT. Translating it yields CASSITRGGNQPQHF.

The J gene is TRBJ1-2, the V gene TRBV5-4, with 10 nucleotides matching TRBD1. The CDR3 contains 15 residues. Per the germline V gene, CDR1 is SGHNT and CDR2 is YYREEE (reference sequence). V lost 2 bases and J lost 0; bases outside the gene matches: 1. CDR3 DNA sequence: TGTGCCAGCAGCTTAGGACAGGGGGCTAACTATGGCTACACCTTC. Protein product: CASSLGQGANYGYTF.

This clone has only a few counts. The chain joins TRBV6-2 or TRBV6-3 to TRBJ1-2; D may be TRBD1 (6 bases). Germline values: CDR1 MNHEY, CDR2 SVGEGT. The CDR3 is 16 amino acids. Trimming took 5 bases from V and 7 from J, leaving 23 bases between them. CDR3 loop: CASSRLDSAGWSGYTF. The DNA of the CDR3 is TGTGCCAGCAGTCGACTGGACAGTGCGGGTTGGAGTGGCTACACCTTC.

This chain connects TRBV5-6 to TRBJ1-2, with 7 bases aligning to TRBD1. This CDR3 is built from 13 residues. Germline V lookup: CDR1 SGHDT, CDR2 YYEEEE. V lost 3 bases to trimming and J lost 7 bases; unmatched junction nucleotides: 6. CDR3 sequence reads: CASSSGTEIGYTF. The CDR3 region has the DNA TGTGCCAGCAGCTCCGGGACAGAGATTGGCTACACCTTC.